A selection of T cell receptor beta chains follows, all from one sample in a study of Graves' ophthalmopathy and Graves' hyperthyroidism. One entry per CDR3 protein, called by TCRdb with MiXCR from the multiplex PCR reads. The sample comprises over 500,000 distinct CDR3 sequences, 22% of which are singletons, and more than 5.5% rests with the top ten. Sequences were obtained from peripheral blood. The source is a woman aged 18-35 years with stable Graves' hyperthyroidism. Some clones in this sample may be carry-over from other donors' samples. Each CDR3 is given with its conserved first and last residue. The D gene is left open where the match is weak. Clone size is shown for a subset of rows, as once, few, many or a class of expanded clone.

abundance	j_gene	v_gene	d_gene	CDR3nt	CDR3aa
few	TRBJ1-1	TRBV11-2	TRBD1	TGTGCCAGCAGCTCGGACAGGAGGACTGAAGCTTTCTTT	CASSSDRRTEAFF
many	TRBJ2-7	TRBV29-1	TRBD2	TGCAGCGTTGGGTCCGAACGGGGGGGATACGAGCAGTACTTC	CSVGSERGGYEQYF
many	TRBJ1-1	TRBV12-3/TRBV12-4	NA	TGTGCCAGCAGTTTATCTCGGGGACGCTCGAACACTGAAGCTTTCTTT	CASSLSRGRSNTEAFF
NA	TRBJ1-1	TRBV30	NA	TGTGCCTGGAGTGTAGTGGGGTTTGAAGCTTTCTTT	CAWSVVGFEAFF
many	TRBJ1-4	TRBV27	NA	TGTGCCAGCAGGAACAGGGTCAATGAAAAACTGTTTTTT	CASRNRVNEKLFF
many	TRBJ1-1	TRBV24-1	TRBD1	TGTGCCACCAGTGAATTAAGGGGGCAAGCTTTCTTT	CATSELRGQAFF
many	TRBJ2-7	TRBV5-1	TRBD1	TGCGCCAGCAGCTTCCGGTGGCAGGGGGCGGAGGAGCAGTACTTC	CASSFRWQGAEEQYF
many	TRBJ2-7	TRBV25-1	NA	TGTGCCAGCAGTCCAGGACACATAGGTTATGGCGAGCAGTACTTC	CASSPGHIGYGEQYF
many	TRBJ1-1	TRBV12-3/TRBV12-4	TRBD1	TGTGCCAGCAGTGTAGACAGGGTCGTAGCTTTCTTT	CASSVDRVVAFF
many	TRBJ2-5	TRBV15	NA	TGTGCCACCAGCAGATGGGGGCTGCAAGAGACCCAGTACTTC	CATSRWGLQETQYF